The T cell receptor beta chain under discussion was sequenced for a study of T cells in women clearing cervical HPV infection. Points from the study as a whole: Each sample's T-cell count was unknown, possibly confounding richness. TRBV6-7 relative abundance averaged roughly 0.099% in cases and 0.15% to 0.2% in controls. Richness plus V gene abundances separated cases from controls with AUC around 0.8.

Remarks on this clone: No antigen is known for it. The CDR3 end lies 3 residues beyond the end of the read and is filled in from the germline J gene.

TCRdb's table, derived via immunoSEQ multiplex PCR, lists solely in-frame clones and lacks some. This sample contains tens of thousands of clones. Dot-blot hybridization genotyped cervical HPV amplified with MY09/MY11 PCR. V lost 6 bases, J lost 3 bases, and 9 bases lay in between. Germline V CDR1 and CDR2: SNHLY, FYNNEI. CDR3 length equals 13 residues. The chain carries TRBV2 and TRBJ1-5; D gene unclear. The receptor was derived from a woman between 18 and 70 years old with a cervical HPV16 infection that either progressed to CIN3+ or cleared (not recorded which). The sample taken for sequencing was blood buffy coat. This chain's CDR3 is CASSGLPNQPQHF. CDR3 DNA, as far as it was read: TGTGCCAGCAGCGGACTACCCAATCAGCCC.